These 29 T cell receptor beta chains originate from one sample sequenced in a study of breast tumors, draining lymph nodes, adjacent tissues. Via MiXCR, TCRdb re-called the multiplex PCR reads, giving one row per CDR3 protein. The data contain over 250,000 distinct CDR3 sequences, around 30% of them singletons. The lymph nodes were axillary draining lymph nodes from breast cancer patients. Specimen: axillary lymph node tissue. These TCRs come from a female donor with breast cancer. Some clones in this sample may be carry-over from other donors' samples.

The chain couples TRBV3-1 to TRBJ1-5, with 7 bases lining up with TRBD1. The ends lost 1 base at V and 4 bases at J; junction bases unmatched: 4. CDR1 and CDR2 from the germline V gene are LGHDT and YNNKEL (reference sequence). This CDR3 spans 15 amino acids. CDR3 nucleotides: TGTGCCAGCAGCCAAGCGGACAGGAGAAATCAGCCCCAGCATTTT. This sequence encodes CASSQADRRNQPQHF.

There are many counts of this clonotype. The genes are TRBV7-3 and TRBJ2-7; D is possibly TRBD2 (6 bases). This CDR3 spans 16 amino acids. V shed 6 bases and J shed 6 bases, with 24 bases lying between them. Looked up from germline, CDR1 is SGHTA and CDR2 is FQGTGA. CDR3 sequence: CASSLWRDGPPGEQYF. The CDR3 DNA reads TGTGCCAGCAGTTTATGGCGGGACGGACCGCCTGGCGAGCAGTACTTC.

This clonotype has a handful of counts. At one of its ends the junction is not consistent with the germline gene, which may arise from a read error. This chain links TRBV19 with TRBJ2-7, with no clear D. CDR3 length: 15 amino acids. Germline CDR1 and CDR2: LNHDA and SQIVND (reference sequence). The CDR3 here is CASSTDSPRAYEHYF. In nucleotides, the CDR3 is TGTGCCAGTAGTACTGACTCTCCCCGGGCCTACGAGCACTACTTC.

Notes on this clonotype: This may come from a read error, since a much larger clone is one base off. The rearrangement joins TRBV7-6 to TRBJ2-1, with D unresolved. From germline, CDR1 is SGHVS and CDR2 FNYEAQ. The CDR3 totals 14 residues. The germline V and J ends were trimmed by 1 base and 6 bases, with 10 bases remaining between them. In nucleotides, the CDR3 is TGTGCCAGCAGCTTAGGTTCCTCGGGCAATGAGCAGTTCTTC. Amino acid sequence: CASSLGSSGNEQFF.

There are many counts of this clonotype. A much larger clonotype is one base distant, so this may be a read error. V is TRBV29-1 and J is TRBJ1-2, with D hard to call. Trimming took off 7 bases at V and 2 bases at J, with 8 bases between the two ends. This CDR3 is built from 11 residues. Germline CDR1 reads SQVTM; CDR2 reads ANQGSEA. CDR3 sequence (DNA): TGCAGCGCTGACGACAACTATGGCTACACCTTC. The encoded protein is CSADDNYGYTF.

On this clonotype: The final CDR3 position lacks the conserved phenylalanine or tryptophan, pointing to a likely read error. The DNA is left out, because the CDR3 cannot be placed on it with certainty; the CDR3 is given as TCRdb lists it. The chain is built from TRBV2 and TRBJ1-2. The CDR3 spans 12 amino acids, including both terminal residues. The germline CDR1 and CDR2 sequences are SNHLY and FYNNEI. This chain's CDR3 is CATSPTGYGYAL.

This clonotype was counted many times. The chain links TRBV2 to TRBJ1-6; TRBD1 might be the D (6 bases). This CDR3 has 16 amino acids. Germline CDR1 and CDR2: SNHLY and FYNNEI. The V end was cut by 1 base, the J end by 10 bases, with 17 bases between. CDR3: CASSEGGGGGGSPLHF. CDR3 DNA: TGTGCCAGCAGTGAAGGTGGTGGTGGGGGCGGCTCACCCCTCCACTTT.

In its sample, this clonotype was seen many times. The chain has TRBV20-1 and TRBJ2-1; TRBD2 matches at 7 bases. CDR1 is DFQATT, CDR2 SNEGSKA, per germline (reference sequence). There are 15 residues in the CDR3. V trimming: 5 bases; J trimming: 8 bases; junction bases outside the gene matches: 15. CDR3 amino acids: CSALTGTNPIDEQFF. The CDR3 region has the DNA TGCAGTGCTCTGACCGGGACTAACCCCATCGATGAGCAGTTCTTC.

This clonotype was counted only a few times. This rearrangement joins TRBV6-5 to TRBJ2-7; D may match TRBD1 or TRBD2 (6 bases each). This CDR3 spans 14 amino acids. Trimming removed 5 bases at V and 5 bases at J, with 16 bases between. CDR1 is MNHEY and CDR2 is SVGAGI in the germline V gene. CDR3 loop: CASSHPGGFDEQYF. In nucleotides, the CDR3 is TGTGCCAGCAGTCACCCCGGGGGCTTTGACGAGCAGTACTTC.

There are a few counts of this clonotype. The chain links TRBV14 to TRBJ1-1; TRBD1 aligns across 12 bases. The CDR3 length is 18 residues. Germline trimming cut 5 bases from V and 1 base from J; bases unmatched to any gene: 11. The germline CDR1 and CDR2 sequences are SGHDN and FVKESK. CDR3 bases: TGTGCCAGCAGCGACCTACCGGGACAGGGGGCGCGGAACACTGAAGCTTTCTTT. As protein: CASSDLPGQGARNTEAFF.

This clonotype was picked up one time. Relative to the germline gene, one junction end is altered; a read error may explain this. The V gene is TRBV10-3, the J gene TRBJ1-2; D unclear. Germline CDR1 reads ENHRY; CDR2 reads SYGVKD. The CDR3 covers 13 residues. The CDR3 nucleotides are TGTGCCAGCAGTGCGGGGTCAGGCTGTGGCTACACCTTC. The encoded protein is CASSAGSGCGYTF.

Of note for this clonotype: As the CDR3 is not closed by the conserved phenylalanine or tryptophan, this likely results from a read error. The chain employs TRBV14 and TRBJ1-4; a weak D match, TRBD1 (6 bases). The CDR3 has 14 amino acids. The germline CDR1 and CDR2 sequences are SGHDN and FVKESK. The CDR3, as DNA: TGTGCCAGCAGCCCTAAGGACAGAACTGAAAGACTGTTTTCT. This codes for CASSPKDRTERLFS.

This clonotype was recorded once. Sequence at one end of the junction differs from germline and may be a read error. The chain uses TRBV24-1 and TRBJ1-2, with a tentative D call TRBD1 (5 bases). Germline V CDR1 and CDR2: KGHDR, SFDVKD. The CDR3 is 14 residues long. CDR3 region: CATSDYRFGYGYTF. CDR3 DNA sequence: TGTGCCACCAGTGACTACAGGTTCGGCTATGGCTACACTTTC.

There are many counts of this clonotype. The chain employs TRBV20-1 and TRBJ2-1, with 10 nucleotides matching TRBD1. This CDR3 is built from 14 residues. With V trimmed by 7 bases and J by 6 bases, 9 bases remained unmatched. Looked up from germline, CDR1 is DFQATT and CDR2 is SNEGSKA (reference sequence). CDR3 region: CSEEGQGLGNEQFF. The CDR3 DNA is TGCAGTGAAGAGGGACAGGGGCTAGGCAATGAGCAGTTCTTC.

For this clonotype: One junction end does not reproduce the germline sequence, and a read error may be involved. The chain employs TRBV29-1 and TRBJ1-1; TRBD1 might be the D (6 bases). Germline V lookup: CDR1 SQVTM, CDR2 ANQGSEA. The CDR3 totals 13 residues. The CDR3 coding sequence is TGCAGCGTCACACAGGGTGGAGGCACTAAAGCTTTCTTT. Amino acid sequence: CSVTQGGGTKAFF.

This clonotype was observed at least ten times. The chain has TRBV19 and TRBJ2-7, with 10 bases identical to TRBD2. The CDR3 covers 15 residues. V trimming: 3 bases; J trimming: 2 bases; junction bases outside the gene matches: 4. The germline CDR1 and CDR2 sequences are LNHDA and SQIVND (reference sequence). The CDR3 coding sequence is TGTGCCAGTAGTATTGGGCTAGCGGGAGCCTACGAGCAGTACTTC. It yields the protein CASSIGLAGAYEQYF.

Comments on this clonotype: Likely a read error: the CDR3 ends without its conserved phenylalanine or tryptophan. Because the CDR3's place on the DNA is in doubt, the DNA is left out and the CDR3 is given as listed by TCRdb. This CDR3 reads CAAGGEGGGPYL. The V and J genes are TRBV19 and TRBJ2-5; the tabulated D call, TRBD2, remains unverified against the DNA. The CDR3 is 12 amino acids in total, end residues counted. CDR1 and CDR2 (germline): LNHDA, SQIVND (reference sequence).

The J gene is TRBJ1-2, the V gene TRBV3-2. TRBV3-2 represents a pseudogene. The CDR3 length is 15 residues. This chain's CDR3 is CASSQDCSRVISYTF. The CDR3 coding sequence is TGTGCCAGCAGCCAAGATTGTTCGAGGGTCATCAGCTACACCTTC.

V and J are TRBV29-1 and TRBJ2-1; 7 nucleotides align to TRBD2. This CDR3 comprises 14 residues. The germline V gene has CDR1 SQVTM and CDR2 ANQGSEA. V shed 7 bases and J 12 bases; nucleotides not matched to a gene: 18. CDR3 nucleotides: TGCAGCGCCAGCAGCTTTACTAGCGTCTCTGGGCAGTTCTTC. This translates into CSASSFTSVSGQFF.

This clonotype showed up many times. CDR3 nucleotide sequence: TGTGCCAGCAGCGGACGGCCCAAAACCCCCTCCTACGAGCAGTACTTC. It specifies CASSGRPKTPSYEQYF. The chain combines TRBV6-5 with TRBJ2-7, with no clear D. Germline lookup yields CDR1 MNHEY and CDR2 SVGAGI. CDR3 size: 16 residues. The germline V and J ends were trimmed by 6 bases and 0 bases, with 18 bases remaining between them.

This clonotype has at least ten counts. The rearrangement joins TRBV6-1 to TRBJ2-7; D is unclear. V lost 6 bases to trimming and J lost 6 bases, with 9 bases between them. Per the germline V gene, CDR1 is MNHNS and CDR2 is SASEGT. The CDR3 sequence is 11 residues long. In nucleotides, the CDR3 is TGTGCCAGCAGACGGCAATTCGAGCAGTACTTC. Translation gives CASRRQFEQYF.

The table lists this clonotype with many counts. The V and J genes are TRBV9 and TRBJ1-4, with D unclear. Germline assignment: CDR1 SGDLS and CDR2 YYNGEE. The V gene lost 3 bases and the J gene lost 6 bases, with 6 bases spanning the gap. This CDR3 is 12 amino acids long. DNA for the CDR3: TGTGCCAGCAGCGGGCAGGATGAAAAACTGTTTTTT. Translated, it gives CASSGQDEKLFF.

A single count supports this clonotype. This chain links TRBV5-1 with TRBJ1-1; no clear D. The CDR3 length is 14 residues. Germline V CDR1 and CDR2: SGHRS, YFSETQ. V lost 2 bases, J lost 1 base, and 9 bases lay in between. CDR3 nucleotides: TGCGCCAGCAGCTTTAGCTTGTCGAACACTGAAGCTTTCTTT. This codes for CASSFSLSNTEAFF.

This clonotype was seen only a few times. The CDR3 region is CASTLGGNSYNEQFF. CDR3 bases: TGTGCCAGCACCCTAGGGGGGAACTCCTACAATGAGCAGTTCTTC. The rearrangement joins TRBV11-2 to TRBJ2-1, with D perhaps given as TRBD1 or TRBD2 (6 bases each). Germline-derived CDR1 and CDR2 are SGHAT and FQNNGV. Trimming left V 7 bases short and J 0 bases short, with 13 bases between. The CDR3 consists of 15 residues.

Many counts were recorded for this clonotype. The chain joins TRBV20-1 to TRBJ1-5; no clear D. This CDR3 spans 14 amino acids. The germline V gene encodes CDR1 DFQATT and CDR2 SNEGSKA (reference sequence). V lost 5 bases to trimming and J lost 0 bases, with 11 bases between them. The CDR3 sequence is CSARTGYSNQPQHF. The CDR3, as DNA: TGCAGTGCTCGGACCGGTTATAGCAATCAGCCCCAGCATTTT.

About this clonotype: Germline and junction disagree at one end, which may indicate a read error. The gene calls are TRBV9 and TRBJ2-1, with D possibly being TRBD2 (6 bases). CDR3 size: 15 residues. In germline, CDR1 is SGDLS, CDR2 YYNGEE. Here the CDR3 reads CASSTNGEDWNEPFF. The CDR3 DNA follows: TGTGCCAGCAGCACCAACGGGGAGGATTGGAATGAGCCGTTCTTC. Complete variable domain (other parts from reference TRBV9 and TRBJ2-1): DSGVTQTPKHLITATGQRVTLRCSPRSGDLSVYWYQQSLDQGLQFLIQYYNGEERAKGNILERFSAQQFPDLHSELNLSSLELGDSALYFCASSTNGEDWNEPFFGPGTRLTVL.

About this clonotype itself: The junction departs from the called germline gene at one end, perhaps through a read error. The chain combines TRBV5-1 with TRBJ2-3; 9 nucleotides agree with TRBD2. The germline V gene encodes CDR1 SGHRS and CDR2 YFSETQ. The CDR3 sequence is 14 residues long. DNA of the CDR3: TGCACCAGCACCCCGGGACTAGCCTCAGATACGCAATATTTT. Protein product: CTSTPGLASDTQYF. The full variable domain, with the rest looked up from reference TRBV5-1 and TRBJ2-3, is KAGVTQTPRYLIKTRGQQVTLSCSPISGHRSVSWYQQTPGQGLQFLFEYFSETQRNKGNFPGRFSGRQFSNSRSEMNVSTLELGDSALYLCTSTPGLASDTQYFGPGTRLTVL.

This clonotype was counted ten times or more. The CDR3 DNA follows: TGTGCCAGCAGCCAGGAAGTAGGGGGCCTCTACGAGCAGTACTTC. It translates to CASSQEVGGLYEQYF. This chain links TRBV4-2 with TRBJ2-7, with TRBD1 matching 7 bases. The CDR3 totals 15 residues. Looked up from germline, CDR1 is LGHNA and CDR2 is YNFKEQ. Trimming cost V 3 bases and J 3 bases; bases outside gene matches: 8.

To note about this clonotype: A much larger clone lies one base from this, so it may be a read error. The chain links TRBV12-3 or TRBV12-4 to TRBJ2-7; D is undetermined. Trimming removed 3 bases at V and 2 bases at J, with 11 bases between. The CDR3 totals 14 residues. Written as DNA, the CDR3 is TGTGCCAGCAGTTTCCGTCGAAGCCCCTACGAGCAGTACTTC. Translation: CASSFRRSPYEQYF.